Presented here are 4 T cell receptor beta chains from one specimen sequenced in a study of chemoradiotherapy in HPV16-positive cancers. Profiled with immunoSEQ multiplex PCR; TCRdb holds only in-frame clones, not every one. The profile shows some 5,900 clones, around 85% of them singletons. The material was tumor tissue, obtained from a patient who underwent chemoradiotherapy. The origin of the receptors is a human donor with HPV-associated anogenital cancer.

The chain links TRBV6-1 to TRBJ2-5, with 9 bases that match TRBD1. The V gene end was trimmed by 8 bases and the J gene end by 0 bases; junction bases not matched to a gene: 7. Germline V gene sequence: CDR1 MNHNS, CDR2 SASEGT. The CDR3 extends over 15 amino acids. The chain's CDR3 is CASSRQGDNQETQYF. The DNA for the CDR3 is TGTGCCAGCTCTCGACAGGGGGATAACCAAGAGACCCAGTACTTC.

Written as DNA, the CDR3 is TGCGCCAGCAGCCAAGAAGGGGGAATAACCGGGGAGCTGTTTTTT. It specifies CASSQEGGITGELFF. The J gene is TRBJ2-2, the V gene TRBV4-3, with D perhaps TRBD1 (6 bases). This CDR3 has 15 amino acids. Germline V gives CDR1 LGHNA, CDR2 YSLEER. Trimming cost V 0 bases and J 5 bases, with 10 bases left between them.

The gene calls are TRBV5-4 and TRBJ1-1, with 7 bases matching TRBD1. The V segment lost 0 bases and the J segment 4 bases; nucleotides outside the gene matches: 18. The CDR3 is 19 amino acids. Per the germline V gene, CDR1 is SGHNT and CDR2 is YYREEE (reference sequence). CDR3 nucleotide sequence: TGTGCCAGCAGCTTGGAATTCACGATCATAACAGGGGAAGGCACTGAAGCTTTCTTT. Its translation is CASSLEFTIITGEGTEAFF.

The J gene is TRBJ1-1, the V gene TRBV19, with TRBD1 identical over 7 bases. Trimming at V came to 5 bases and at J to 5 bases, leaving 11 bases not matched to a gene. There are 15 residues in the CDR3. Per the germline V gene, CDR1 is LNHDA and CDR2 is SQIVND (reference sequence). The CDR3 sequence is CASSARTGSVTEAFF. In DNA form, the CDR3 reads TGTGCCAGTAGTGCTCGGACAGGCTCGGTGACTGAAGCTTTCTTT.